This T cell receptor (beta chain) came from a study of monozygotic twins with inflammatory bowel disease (dated by TCRdb to between 2018 and 2020). As for the study more broadly: The full study comprised 28 monozygotic twin pairs: nine German pairs (four IBD-concordant, five IBD-discordant) and 19 IBD-discordant Danish pairs. Disease-associated traits were sought mainly through comparisons between IBD patients and their genetically identical healthy co-twins within discordant pairs. Each individual had, on average, about 151 000 unique TCRalpha sequences and 181 000 unique TCRbeta sequences available for analysis. Broader findings and caveats from the paper: Because patients were on differing immunosuppressive treatments, the repertoires may have picked up extra background noise and inter-individual variability. Compared with healthy twins, IBD patients had fewer clonotypes in common with other individuals, a difference most pronounced in patients showing signs of disease activity. A decrease in TCRbeta repertoire diversity, as measured by inverse Simpson index, was observed in IBD patients compared with their healthy co-twins. Repertoire similarity did not differ between concordant and discordant twins, possibly due to limited statistical power. The analysis was unable to tell apart different T cell subtypes. No single strong signal or clonotype linked to IBD turned up in the results, so the idea that one exists was not supported.

From each donor, a roughly 2.6 ml peripheral blood sample was collected into PAXgene tubes and stored at -80 degrees C. Total RNA was isolated from whole blood with the PAXgene blood miRNA kit on an automated QIAcube, without T cell sorting. Peripheral blood from monozygotic twin pairs, either concordant or discordant for inflammatory bowel disease, underwent deep TCRalpha and TCRbeta repertoire profiling that used unique molecular barcoding. Smoking habits were recorded for all twin pairs, and individuals were classified as current, former or never smokers. The CDR3, from cysteine to phenylalanine, totals 14 residues. This entry has no DNA. CDR1 and CDR2 were assigned from the germline V gene as ENHRY and SYGVKD. The library was prepared using 5' RACE. Each TCR library was prepared from 3,000 to 4,000 ng of total RNA. For each sample, cDNA was synthesized in eight separate reactions using SMARTScribe reverse transcriptase. During cDNA synthesis, template switching introduced unique molecular identifiers that contained a 6-nucleotide sample barcode. TCRalpha and TCRbeta cDNA was amplified by two nested PCRs of around 15 and 9 cycles, with bead purification after each PCR. Before amplification, cDNA was treated with uracil DNA-glycosylase and purified using the QIAquick PCR purification kit. The second PCR added Illumina TruSeq-compatible adapters along with sample-specific barcodes. TapeStation and Qubit were used to check library quality and concentration, and 5 ng of each library was pooled. Sequencing of pooled libraries was carried out on an Illumina HiSeq2500 single-index Rapid Run using 2 x 100 bp reads and custom sequencing primers. The paper's data handling went like this. MiGEC version 1.2.6 was used for UMI-based consensus assembly to correct PCR and sequencing errors. MiXCR version 2.1.1 was used to carry out V(D)J alignment, clonotype assembly and CDR3 extraction. Gene usage, clonotype sharing and MAIT/NKT TCR abundance were normalised by analysing the top 1000, 10 000 and 20 000 clonotypes per sample. After downsampling to 27 000 UMIs, diversity was calculated as the inverse Simpson index using the vegan R package. Paired Mann-Whitney U tests were applied to discordant twin pairs, with Benjamini-Hochberg correction for multiple testing. Through TCRdb reprocessing, the reads give one entry per CDR3 protein sequence; DNA is omitted. The V and J calls come from TCRdb's annotation, not from the publication. The sample table holds around 450,000 distinct CDR3 sequences. Together, the top ten hold about 2.4% of the sample.

Concerning this clonotype itself: The specificity of this receptor is unknown.

The clonotype comes from a human donor with ulcerative colitis or Crohn's disease, or a healthy co-twin of an affected twin (not recorded which). The chain uses TRBV10-3 and TRBJ1-1; the D call from TCRdb, TRBD1, cannot be confirmed without DNA. Sample: blood. The CDR3 region reads CAISEYRGQTEAFF.